This is a list of T cell receptor beta chains from one sample in a study of T cells after yellow fever vaccination. TCRdb called the 5' RACE reads again in MiXCR, with one record for every CDR3 protein. The data show 400,000 or so distinct CDR3 sequences, with 11% seen just once and roughly 18% held by the top ten. This material consisted of PBMCs, taken on the day of the first yellow fever vaccination. The receptors stem from a man aged 18-30 years who received the YFV17D yellow fever vaccine. Both conserved end residues are part of each CDR3. The D gene is left open where the match is weak. Where a row states a size, it is once, few, many or the class of an expanded clone; other rows omit it.

>NA|TRBV7-2|15|TRBJ1-6|many
CASRSFWGDNSPLHF
TGTGCCAGCAGGTCCTTTTGGGGGGATAATTCACCCCTCCACTTT
>TRBD2|TRBV5-5|15|TRBJ2-1|many
CASSLIAGGYNEQFF
TGTGCCAGCAGCCTTATAGCGGGGGGTTACAATGAGCAGTTCTTC
>NA|TRBV20-1|14|TRBJ1-1|NA
CSALGVPGNTEAFF
TGCAGTGCACTAGGGGTGCCGGGGAACACTGAAGCTTTCTTT
>NA|TRBV30|12|TRBJ2-3|NA
CAWGTGTDTQYF
TGTGCCTGGGGGACGGGCACAGATACGCAGTATTTT
>TRBD2|TRBV20-1|14|TRBJ2-3|few
CSASIPGGPDTQYF
TGCAGTGCTAGTATACCGGGGGGGCCGGATACGCAGTATTTT
>NA|TRBV7-2|15|TRBJ2-2|few
CASSLRGQIPGELFF
TGTGCCAGCAGCTTAAGGGGCCAGATACCCGGGGAGCTGTTTTTT
>NA|TRBV20-1|15|TRBJ2-1|NA
CSARDWRGAYNEQFF
TGCAGTGCTAGAGATTGGAGGGGCGCTTACAATGAGCAGTTCTTC
>TRBD1|TRBV6-5|15|TRBJ1-2|few
CASSYGQGASYGYTF
TGTGCCAGCAGTTACGGACAGGGGGCCTCGTATGGCTACACCTTC
>TRBD1|TRBV7-2|15|TRBJ1-1|many
CASSSGTGMNTEAFF
TGTGCCAGCAGCTCGGGGACAGGGATGAACACTGAAGCTTTCTTT
>TRBD2|TRBV2|14|TRBJ2-3|NA
CARGTSGGGDTQYF
TGTGCCAGGGGGACTAGCGGGGGAGGAGATACGCAGTATTTT
>NA|TRBV7-2|13|TRBJ2-1|many
CASSLGPYNEQFF
TGTGCCAGCAGCTTAGGACCATACAATGAGCAGTTCTTC
>TRBD1|TRBV18|17|TRBJ1-2|NA
CASSPIKGTGSNYGYTF
TGTGCCAGCTCACCAATAAAGGGGACAGGGTCCAACTATGGCTACACCTTC
>TRBD2|TRBV12-3/TRBV12-4|14|TRBJ2-5|few
CASRRTSRQETQYF
TGTGCCAGCAGGAGGACTAGCCGACAAGAGACCCAGTACTTC
>NA|TRBV4-3|15|TRBJ2-7|few
CASSQEGGPSYEQYF
TGCGCCAGCAGCCAAGAAGGAGGCCCCTCCTACGAGCAGTACTTC
>NA|TRBV11-2|12|TRBJ2-5|few
CASGGAGETQYF
TGTGCCAGCGGGGGGGCAGGGGAGACCCAGTACTTC
>NA|TRBV5-1|15|TRBJ1-2|many
CASSLVGARDYGYTF
TGCGCCAGCAGCTTGGTCGGGGCGAGGGACTATGGCTACACCTTC
>NA|TRBV5-1|13|TRBJ2-3|NA
CASSTTPADTQYF
TGCGCCAGCAGCACCACCCCGGCAGATACGCAGTATTTT
>NA|TRBV6-2/TRBV6-3|14|TRBJ1-2|once
CASRDGGNYYGYTF
TGTGCCAGCAGAGACGGGGGCAACTACTATGGCTACACCTTC